The rows below give T cell receptor beta chains drawn from one sample of a study of cytomegalovirus exposure and HLA in healthy donors. The method was immunoSEQ multiplex PCR; TCRdb's version includes in-frame clones alone and lacks a portion of them. The top ten clones hold around 4% of a sample with around 160,000 clones, approximately 71% of them seen once. The specimen sequenced was PBMCs. These receptors originate from a young woman in good health and CMV-seropositive. Both conserved end residues are part of each CDR3. Each record gives: clone size, D gene, V gene, J gene, CDR3 DNA, CDR3 protein. The D gene is left open where the match is weak. For some rows the clone size is stated as once, few or many, or as a class when expanded; others skip it.

NA	NA	TRBV4-3	TRBJ2-1	TGCGCCAGCAGCCAAGACTCAGGGGCCTCATACAATGAGCAGTTCTTC	CASSQDSGASYNEQFF
NA	NA	TRBV2	TRBJ2-7	TGTGCCAGCCTCACGGGGGTGAGCTCCTACGAGCAGTACTTC	CASLTGVSSYEQYF
NA	NA	TRBV27	TRBJ2-3	TGTGCCAGCAGTTTATCCCGTCTAGATACGCAGTATTTT	CASSLSRLDTQYF
NA	NA	TRBV21-1	TRBJ2-3	TGTGCCAGCAGCAACACCCGGCCACCGGGACAGGGGACAGATACGCAGTATTTT	CASSNTRPPGQGTDTQYF
NA	TRBD1	TRBV6-6	TRBJ1-2	TGTGCCAGCAGCTCCACCGGACAGGCCTATGGCTACACCTTC	CASSSTGQAYGYTF
NA	TRBD1	TRBV29-1	TRBJ2-1	TGCAGCGTCCTAAGCGACAGGGGTTCGGGGTACAATGAGCAGTTCTTC	CSVLSDRGSGYNEQFF
NA	NA	TRBV27	TRBJ1-1	TGTGCCAGCAGTTTAATCCCGCAGGGAATGGGAACTGAAGCTTTCTTT	CASSLIPQGMGTEAFF
few	NA	TRBV27	TRBJ1-1	TGTGCCAGCACCTCCATCGGTTGGAACACTGAAGCTTTCTTT	CASTSIGWNTEAFF
once	TRBD1	TRBV2	TRBJ1-4	TGTGCCACCGGGACAGGGGATGAAAAACTGTTTTTT	CATGTGDEKLFF
NA	TRBD1	TRBV7-9	TRBJ1-2	TGTTCCAGCAGCTCCCGCTCCGGGACAGAGATTGCCTATGGCTACACCTTC	CSSSSRSGTEIAYGYTF
NA	TRBD2	TRBV7-9	TRBJ2-1	TGTGCCAGCAGCTTACACGCGGGGGGGCCGGGAACACAGTTCTTC	CASSLHAGGPGTQFF
NA	NA	TRBV19	TRBJ1-6	TGTGCCAGTAGGTTGGCTGGGCAGTCCTATAATTCACCCCTCCACTTT	CASRLAGQSYNSPLHF
few	NA	TRBV28	TRBJ2-3	TGTGCCAGCAGTTTCCAGGTATCAATAGATACGCAGTATTTT	CASSFQVSIDTQYF
NA	TRBD1	TRBV6-1	TRBJ2-5	TGTGCCAGCAGTGAATGGGCGACAGGGCAAGAGACCCAGTACTTC	CASSEWATGQETQYF
NA	TRBD2	TRBV9	TRBJ2-5	TGTGCCAGCAGCGTAGATGTAGCGGGGGGACAAGAGACCCAGTACTTC	CASSVDVAGGQETQYF
once	NA	TRBV7-3	TRBJ2-5	TGTGCCAGCAGCCCGAGTGGGGGCTTCGAGACCCAGTACTTC	CASSPSGGFETQYF
NA	NA	TRBV30	TRBJ1-1	TGTGCCTGGAGTCCCGGGGGTCGAGGTGAAGCTTTCTTT	CAWSPGGRGEAFF
NA	TRBD2	TRBV6-5	TRBJ2-7	TGTGCCAGCAGTTACCGGGAGGGCCTTTCCGAGCAGTACTTC	CASSYREGLSEQYF
NA	TRBD1	TRBV25-1	TRBJ2-7	TGTGCCAGCAGTGAGACAGGGTATTCATACGAGCAGTACTTC	CASSETGYSYEQYF
few	NA	TRBV5-6	TRBJ1-1	TGTGCCAGCACCATAGGAGGCACTGAAGCTTTCTTT	CASTIGGTEAFF
NA	TRBD1	TRBV30	TRBJ2-3	TGTGCCTGGAGGGCACAGGGGACCAGCACAGATACGCAGTATTTT	CAWRAQGTSTDTQYF
NA	TRBD1	TRBV4-1	TRBJ2-7	TGCGCCAGCAGCTTAGGGACAGGGGTAGAAAGGCAGTACTTC	CASSLGTGVERQYF
NA	TRBD1	TRBV6-5	TRBJ2-6	TGTGCCAGCAGTTACCCGCAGGGGGACGGGGCCAACGTCCTGACTTTC	CASSYPQGDGANVLTF
NA	TRBD2	TRBV18	TRBJ2-3	TGTGCCAGCTCGCCCCGACTAGCGGGCAGCACAGATACGCAGTATTTT	CASSPRLAGSTDTQYF
NA	NA	TRBV5-1	TRBJ1-1	TGCGCCAGCAGCTGGGCCGGGGGGGTAGGACTCCCTGAAGCTTTCTTT	CASSWAGGVGLPEAFF
few	TRBD2	TRBV10-1	TRBJ2-1	TGCGCCAGTGGACTAGCGGGAGAAGACAATGAGCAGTTCTTC	CASGLAGEDNEQFF
NA	TRBD1	TRBV28	TRBJ1-2	TGTGCCAGCAGCGAGGGGGGACAGGGGGGATATGGCTACACCTTC	CASSEGGQGGYGYTF
NA	NA	TRBV5-1	TRBJ2-5	TGCGCCAGCAGCTTGGTCGGGGGTCAGGAGACCCAGTACTTC	CASSLVGGQETQYF
once	TRBD2	TRBV4-2	TRBJ2-7	TGTGCCAGCAGCTCAAGGCTGCTAGCCGGGAGGGTTGCCTACGAGCAGTACTTC	CASSSRLLAGRVAYEQYF
NA	NA	TRBV27	TRBJ2-7	TGTGCCAGCAGTTTAGGCAGGGCCTACGAGCAGTACTTC	CASSLGRAYEQYF
NA	NA	TRBV7-2	TRBJ1-1	TGTGCCAGCAGCTTAGAGATAGGGAGGGGGACTGAAGCTTTCTTT	CASSLEIGRGTEAFF
NA	TRBD2	TRBV6-6	TRBJ2-7	TGTGCCAGCAGTTACCTGGCTAGCGGGGGTGAAGAGCAGTACTTC	CASSYLASGGEEQYF
few	TRBD1	TRBV19	TRBJ2-5	TGTGCCAGTAGTCCCAAAGGGACAGCCCAAGAGACCCAGTACTTC	CASSPKGTAQETQYF
NA	NA	TRBV5-4	TRBJ2-4	TGTGCCAGCAGCTCACAGGCCCTCAAAAACATTCAGTACTTC	CASSSQALKNIQYF
NA	NA	TRBV28	TRBJ2-5	TGTGCCAGCAGTTTAGTCCATGGGCAGGCACAGTACCAAGAGACCCAGTACTTC	CASSLVHGQAQYQETQYF
NA	NA	TRBV7-9	TRBJ2-6	TGTGCCAGCAGCTTACTCCCGACTAGCTCTGGGGCCAACGTCCTGACTTTC	CASSLLPTSSGANVLTF
NA	NA	TRBV4-3	TRBJ1-2	TGCGCCAGCAGCCATAGAAGAGGCGCAGCCAGCTATGGCTACACCTTC	CASSHRRGAASYGYTF
NA	TRBD2	TRBV6-1	TRBJ2-1	TGTGCCAGCAGTCAAGCCTCTTATAGCGGGAGCTCCTACAATGAGCAGTTCTTC	CASSQASYSGSSYNEQFF
NA	TRBD2	TRBV28	TRBJ2-7	TGTGCCAGCAGTTTACCTCTCCTAGCGGGAATCTACGAGCAGTACTTC	CASSLPLLAGIYEQYF
NA	TRBD1	TRBV6-1	TRBJ1-1	TGTGCCAGCAGTGAGATTACAGGGGGGACTGAAGCTTTCTTT	CASSEITGGTEAFF
NA	TRBD1	TRBV18	TRBJ1-2	TGTGCCAGCTCTGCCTCGGGACAGTTCTATGGCTACACCTTC	CASSASGQFYGYTF
NA	NA	TRBV7-2	TRBJ2-1	TGTGCCAGCAGCCGGAATACGGGGAGAGGTGAGCAGTTCTTC	CASSRNTGRGEQFF
NA	TRBD1	TRBV28	TRBJ2-7	TGTGCCAGCAGCTCGCCGGGACAGCGTCCTGGCGAGCAGTACTTC	CASSSPGQRPGEQYF
NA	NA	TRBV27	TRBJ2-1	TGTGCCAGCAGTTCCTCTTCGGGTAGATACAATGAGCAGTTCTTC	CASSSSSGRYNEQFF
NA	NA	TRBV30	TRBJ2-2	TGTGCCTGGAAGCTAGGAGTGAACACCGGGGAGCTGTTTTTT	CAWKLGVNTGELFF
NA	TRBD2	TRBV19	TRBJ2-1	TGTGCCAGTAGTATCGGTCTAGCGGGGCTCAATGAGCAGTTCTTC	CASSIGLAGLNEQFF
NA	TRBD2	TRBV29-1	TRBJ2-3	TGCAGCGTTGAAGGTGGTGGCTACGGGGGGGGAGATACGCAGTATTTT	CSVEGGGYGGGDTQYF
few	NA	TRBV28	TRBJ1-2	TGTGCCAGCAGTTTAGGGGCTGCTGCCTATGGCTACACCTTC	CASSLGAAAYGYTF
NA	NA	TRBV28	TRBJ1-5	TGTGCCAGCAGTTCACCCTTCCTACCACGGCAGCCCCAGCATTTT	CASSSPFLPRQPQHF
NA	TRBD1	TRBV4-3	TRBJ2-3	TGCGCCAGCACCACAGGGGGTGGGTCCACAGATACGCAGTATTTT	CASTTGGGSTDTQYF